This passage covers 18 T cell receptor beta chains from one sample sequenced in a study of shared clonotypes between healthy human individuals. Profiled with immunoSEQ multiplex PCR; TCRdb holds only in-frame clones, not every one. The sample contains some 1,900,000 clones, 85% to 95% of which appear only once. Terminally differentiated effector memory CD45RA+ cells were excluded from the naive CD8 cells, which were CD45RO-negative and positively selected for CCR7. The source material was naive CD8+ T cells sorted from blood. These receptors were collected from a man aged 18 to 30 in good health.

The chain couples TRBV2 to TRBJ1-4, with TRBD1 matching over 7 bases. Trimming cost V 8 bases and J 4 bases; bases outside gene matches: 7. Germline loops: CDR1 SNHLY, CDR2 FYNNEI. The CDR3 contains 14 residues. CDR3 residues: CASGAGQINEKLFF. CDR3 DNA sequence: TGTGCCAGCGGAGCGGGACAGATTAATGAAAAACTGTTTTTT.

This chain connects TRBV28 to TRBJ2-3; D may be TRBD2 (6 bases). CDR1 is MDHEN, CDR2 SYDVKM, per germline. The V and J ends lost 7 bases and 3 bases respectively, with 17 bases between them. The CDR3 runs 15 residues. The CDR3 DNA sequence: TGTGCCAGCATCCCAACCGGAGGGTTTACAGATACGCAGTATTTT. Translating gives CASIPTGGFTDTQYF.

The chain combines TRBV9 with TRBJ2-2, with 10 bases matching TRBD2. CDR1 is SGDLS and CDR2 is YYNGEE in the germline V gene. CDR3 length: 15 residues. After removal of 3 bases from V and 6 bases from J, the junction contained 5 bases not matched to a gene. In nucleotides, the CDR3 is TGTGCCAGCAGCGCTAGCGGGAGTGGTGCCGGGGAGCTGTTTTTT. Its protein product is CASSASGSGAGELFF.

V usage is TRBV15 and J usage is TRBJ2-2; TRBD1 matches at 7 bases. The J segment lost 4 bases and the V segment lost 3 bases, leaving 2 bases of the junction unmatched. Germline CDR1 is LNHNV and CDR2 is YYDKDF (reference sequence). The CDR3 has 14 amino acids. This CDR3 is CATSRDRSTGELFF. CDR3 bases: TGTGCCACCAGCAGGGACAGGAGCACCGGGGAGCTGTTTTTT.

The CDR3, as DNA: TGTGCCAGCAGCTTTAGCGGGAATTATTACGAGCAGTACTTC. This gives the protein CASSFSGNYYEQYF. The chain is built from TRBV13 and TRBJ2-7, with 8 bases fitting TRBD2. In germline, CDR1 is PRHDT, CDR2 FYEKMQ (reference sequence). Trimming removed 3 bases from V and 4 bases from J; junction bases left unmatched: 5. This CDR3 has 14 residues.

The chain couples TRBV7-8 to TRBJ2-7; 8 bases match TRBD2. J lost 6 bases, V lost 2 bases, and 15 bases had no gene match. Per germline, CDR1 SGHVS and CDR2 FQNEAQ. This CDR3 is 17 amino acids long. The CDR3 DNA reads TGTGCCAGCAGCTTATTTCTTACTAGCGGCCCCCAGTTCGAGCAGTACTTC. It yields the protein CASSLFLTSGPQFEQYF.

The CDR3 nucleotides read TGTGCCAGCAGTAGGACAGGAGCGGGAAGCGAGCAGTACTTC. Translated, it gives CASSRTGAGSEQYF. V usage is TRBV14 and J usage is TRBJ2-7; TRBD1 or TRBD2 may be the D gene (7 bases each). CDR3 length equals 14 residues. Per the germline V gene, CDR1 is SGHDN and CDR2 is FVKESK. Deletions cut 6 bases from V and 6 bases from J, with 18 bases between.

This chain connects TRBV5-6 to TRBJ1-6; 11 bases are a match to TRBD1. Germline V gives CDR1 SGHDT, CDR2 YYEEEE. V lost 3 bases and J lost 14; bases outside the gene matches: 4. The CDR3 spans 13 residues. CDR3 DNA: TGTGCCAGCAGCTGGGACAGGGGGACAGCCCTCCACTTT. Encoded protein: CASSWDRGTALHF.

DNA of the CDR3: TGTGCCTGGGAGGGGAGGAATGGCTACACCTTC. Translated: CAWEGRNGYTF. V gene TRBV30 combines with J gene TRBJ1-2; a weak D match, TRBD1 (5 bases). Germline CDR1 is GTSNPN and CDR2 is SVGIG (reference sequence). The ends were cut back, 5 bases at V and 6 bases at J, with 10 bases in the middle. The CDR3 is made up of 11 amino acids.

The CDR3 here is CASSGWNYEQYF. The CDR3, as DNA: TGTGCCAGCTCGGGCTGGAACTACGAGCAGTACTTC. The chain carries TRBV14 and TRBJ2-7; D unresolved. Trimming stripped 8 bases from V and 3 bases from J, with 11 bases between. CDR1 and CDR2 (germline): SGHDN, FVKESK. This CDR3 region has 12 residues.

J is TRBJ1-4 and V is TRBV9; 7 bases line up with TRBD1. J lost 10 bases, V lost 3 bases, and 6 bases had no gene match. The CDR3 loop spans 13 amino acids. Germline V gene data show CDR1 as SGDLS and CDR2 as YYNGEE. The CDR3 sequence is CASSAGTELKLFF. CDR3 coding DNA: TGTGCCAGCAGCGCCGGGACAGAGTTAAAACTGTTTTTT.

The V call is TRBV19, the J call TRBJ2-5; TRBD1 matches 8 bases. CDR3 size: 16 residues. CDR1 is LNHDA, CDR2 SQIVND, per germline (reference sequence). V gave up 4 bases and J gave up 4 bases; unmatched junction bases: 11. In DNA, the CDR3 is TGTGCCAGTAGTACGATCGGGGCAGGGGGCGGAGAGACCCAGTACTTC. Protein product: CASSTIGAGGGETQYF.

V is TRBV18 and J is TRBJ1-2, with a possible D match to TRBD1 (5 bases). There are 15 residues in the CDR3. Germline lookup yields CDR1 KGHSH and CDR2 LQKENI. V dropped 0 bases and J dropped 6 bases, with 14 bases sitting between them. As DNA, the CDR3 is TGTGCCAGCTCACCACCGGAGCAGGGCGTCGATGGCTACACCTTC. The encoded protein is CASSPPEQGVDGYTF.

The V call is TRBV4-2, the J call TRBJ1-5, with 8 positions matching TRBD1. Trimming at V came to 0 bases and at J to 2 bases, leaving 6 bases not matched to a gene. Germline V lookup: CDR1 LGHNA, CDR2 YNFKEQ. This CDR3 contains 17 residues. CDR3 DNA: TGTGCCAGCAGCCAAGATGGTCAGGGGGCTGGCAATCAGCCCCAGCATTTT. Translation: CASSQDGQGAGNQPQHF.

This rearrangement joins TRBV27 to TRBJ2-5; D may be TRBD1 or TRBD2 (6 bases each). Per germline, CDR1 MNHEY and CDR2 SMNVEV (reference sequence). Trimming took off 6 bases at V and 1 base at J, with 24 bases between the two ends. This CDR3 comprises 18 residues. CDR3 DNA sequence: TGTGCCAGCAGCCCACTAGGGGGGAAGTTCACCTCCCAAGAGACCCAGTACTTC. Its translation: CASSPLGGKFTSQETQYF.

The CDR3 region has the DNA TGTGCCAGCAGCTGGGGGGACGGCGAGCAGTACTTC. Protein sequence: CASSWGDGEQYF. The J gene is TRBJ2-7, the V gene TRBV11-3, with D maybe TRBD2 (6 bases). V was cut by 4 bases and J by 6 bases, with 10 bases left in between. This CDR3 comprises 12 residues. CDR1 and CDR2 (germline): SGHNT, YENEEA.

The CDR3 loop is CASSQTEYEQFF. The CDR3 DNA sequence: TGTGCCAGCAGCCAAACGGAGTATGAGCAGTTCTTC. V usage is TRBV13 and J usage is TRBJ2-1, with D unclear. Trimming left V 5 bases short and J 8 bases short, with 10 bases between. The germline V gene has CDR1 PRHDT and CDR2 FYEKMQ (reference sequence). This CDR3 is built from 12 residues.

The J gene is TRBJ2-7, the V gene TRBV5-1; tentatively, D is TRBD1 (6 bases). Germline-derived CDR1 and CDR2 are SGHRS and YFSETQ. V shed 0 bases and J shed 4 bases, with 11 bases lying between them. The length of the CDR3 is 14 residues. The CDR3 here is CASSLEAGDYEQYF. The CDR3 DNA reads as TGCGCCAGCAGCTTGGAGGCAGGGGATTACGAGCAGTACTTC.